Following are 30 T cell receptor beta chains from one sample sequenced in a study of shared clonotypes between healthy human individuals. Profiled with immunoSEQ multiplex PCR; TCRdb holds only in-frame clones, not every one. There are about 490,000 clones in the sample; about 79% occur only once, and under 15% lies in the top ten. Sequenced input: PBMCs. The receptors originated from a woman between 35 and 50 years old in good health. Some clones in this sample may be carry-over from other donors' samples.

Notes on this clone: This may be a read error: a much more frequent sequence differs by one nucleotide. V usage is TRBV7-3 and J usage is TRBJ2-5; no clear D gene. Germline CDR1 and CDR2: SGHTA and FQGTGA. V gave up 1 base and J gave up 5 bases, with 14 bases separating them. The CDR3 is made up of 15 amino acids. The CDR3 nucleotides are TGTGCCAGCAGCTTAAACCCAGGACCCTATGAGACCCAGTACTTC. Its protein is CASSLNPGPYETQYF.

The chain has TRBV18 and TRBJ2-3, with 9 bases matching TRBD2. The CDR3 loop spans 16 amino acids. V was pared by 1 base and J by 2 bases, with 4 bases of the junction left unmatched. The germline V gene encodes CDR1 KGHSH and CDR2 LQKENI. The CDR3 bases are TGTGCCAGCTCACCACGGGCGGGAGGGGTCACAGATACGCAGTATTTT. It is translated as CASSPRAGGVTDTQYF. Using reference TRBV18 and TRBJ2-3 for the parts outside the CDR3, the full variable domain is NAGVMQNPRHLVRRRGQEARLRCSPMKGHSHVYWYRQLPEEGLKFMVYLQKENIIDESGMPKERFSAEFPKEGPSILRIQQVVRGDSAAYFCASSPRAGGVTDTQYFGPGTRLTVL.

The V and J genes are TRBV11-2 and TRBJ2-2; 10 positions agree with TRBD2. The CDR3 is made up of 17 amino acids. After removal of 4 bases from V and 5 bases from J, the junction contained 10 bases not matched to a gene. Looked up from germline, CDR1 is SGHAT and CDR2 is FQNNGV. CDR3 nucleotides: TGTGCCAGCAGCTACCCCCTAGCGGGAGAGGGGACCGGGGAGCTGTTTTTT. Translated, it gives CASSYPLAGEGTGELFF.

This clone was seen only a few times. The V call is TRBV7-9, the J call TRBJ2-3, with unresolved D. CDR3 length equals 15 residues. Between the trimmed V and J ends, which lost 1 base and 5 bases, there was a span of 13 bases. Germline V CDR1 and CDR2: SEHNR, FQNEAQ (reference sequence). The CDR3 sequence is CASSLVLTSGDTQYF. In nucleotides, the CDR3 is TGTGCCAGCAGCTTAGTACTAACATCTGGAGATACGCAGTATTTT.

This sequence joins TRBV6-1 and TRBJ2-7; D is perhaps TRBD1 (5 bases). Germline values: CDR1 MNHNS, CDR2 SASEGT. CDR3 size: 15 residues. V was clipped by 4 bases and J by 4 bases, with 17 bases between them. The CDR3 sequence: CASSVGRTRLYEQYF. The CDR3 nucleotides read TGTGCCAGCAGTGTAGGCCGGACAAGGTTATACGAGCAGTACTTC.

The rearrangement uses TRBV27 and TRBJ1-5; D is perhaps TRBD1 (5 bases). Germline assignment: CDR1 MNHEY and CDR2 SMNVEV (reference sequence). Trimming shortened V by 5 bases and J by 8 bases, and 13 bases separated the two germline ends. The CDR3 contains 13 residues. In nucleotides, the CDR3 is TGTGCCAGCAGTCAGCAGGGTTTGGAGCCCCAGCATTTT. Translated: CASSQQGLEPQHF.

On this clone: The sample carries other DNA sequences with the same CDR3. V usage is TRBV2 and J usage is TRBJ1-1; D might be TRBD1 (5 bases). The length of the CDR3 is 13 residues. Trimming removed 4 bases from V and 1 base from J, with 7 bases in between. Germline V gene data show CDR1 as SNHLY and CDR2 as FYNNEI. The CDR3 DNA is TGTGCCAGCAGTGGTCAGGGGAACACTGAAGCTTTCTTT. It codes for CASSGQGNTEAFF.

This chain links TRBV7-3 with TRBJ2-1; D possibly corresponds to TRBD2 (6 bases). Between the trimmed V and J ends, which lost 3 bases and 8 bases, there was a span of 14 bases. The CDR3 has 14 amino acids. Germline values: CDR1 SGHTA, CDR2 FQGTGA. CDR3 amino acids: CASSFVGSSDEQFF. CDR3 coding DNA: TGTGCCAGCAGCTTTGTCGGGAGTAGTGATGAGCAGTTCTTC. Combining the CDR3 with reference TRBV7-3 and TRBJ2-1 gives the whole variable domain GAGVSQTPSNKVTEKGKYVELRCDPISGHTALYWYRQSLGQGPEFLIYFQGTGAADDSGLPNDRFFAVRPEGSVSTLKIQRTERGDSAVYLCASSFVGSSDEQFFGPGTRLTVL.

The chain uses TRBV9 and TRBJ2-1, with 8 nucleotides matching TRBD2. Germline loops: CDR1 SGDLS, CDR2 YYNGEE. J was trimmed by 7 bases and V by 0 bases; bases with no gene match: 9. The length of the CDR3 is 16 residues. The CDR3: CASSVEAGAGSNEQFF. CDR3 nucleotides: TGTGCCAGCAGCGTAGAAGCGGGAGCTGGTTCTAATGAGCAGTTCTTC.

The gene calls are TRBV28 and TRBJ1-5; possibly TRBD1 for D (6 bases). The germline V gene has CDR1 MDHEN and CDR2 SYDVKM. The CDR3 is made up of 14 amino acids. Trimming shortened V by 7 bases and J by 2 bases, and 12 bases separated the two germline ends. CDR3 protein: CASIQGLGNQPQHF. The CDR3 DNA is TGTGCCAGCATCCAGGGGTTGGGCAATCAGCCCCAGCATTTT.

The chain links TRBV4-1 to TRBJ1-2, with a possible D match to TRBD1 (6 bases). Germline assignment: CDR1 MGHRA and CDR2 YSYEKL. The CDR3 extends over 16 amino acids. Trimming shortened V by 1 base and J by 4 bases, and 16 bases separated the two germline ends. The CDR3 DNA reads as TGCGCCAGCAGCCAAGTAGGGGGTGTGGGGGTCTATGGCTACACCTTC. The encoded protein is CASSQVGGVGVYGYTF.

Concerning this clone itself: This is likely an artifact of a read error, given a far larger clone one base away. In the same sample, other DNA sequences code for this CDR3. V usage is TRBV9 and J usage is TRBJ2-1; TRBD1 matches at 12 bases. Germline V CDR1 and CDR2: SGDLS, YYNGEE. The CDR3 runs to 16 residues. In DNA, the CDR3 is TGTGCCAGTAGCGTATCTGGGACAGGGGGCACAGGGGAGCAGTTCTTC. Its protein product is CASSVSGTGGTGEQFF.

This clone has only one observation. The J gene is TRBJ2-5, the V gene TRBV29-1; 9 bases map to TRBD1. The end of the DNA aligns better with TRBJ2-7, so the J call may be wrong. The CDR3 runs to 13 residues. Germline V gene sequence: CDR1 SQVTM, CDR2 ANQGSEA. The CDR3 loop reads CSVVRTGVDEQYF. The DNA of the CDR3 is TGCAGCGTAGTTCGGACAGGGGTTGACGAGCAGTACTTC.

The CDR3 sequence: CASSLTDRGYQPQHF. CDR3 in DNA: TGTGCCAGCAGTTTAACCGACAGGGGGTATCAGCCCCAGCATTTT. The chain couples TRBV28 to TRBJ1-5; TRBD1 agrees at 9 bases. Germline lookup yields CDR1 MDHEN and CDR2 SYDVKM. J gave up 5 bases and V 2 bases, and 4 bases lay outside the gene matches. The CDR3 loop spans 15 amino acids.

V gene TRBV19 combines with J gene TRBJ2-3, with 8 bases matching TRBD1. Germline V gene sequence: CDR1 LNHDA, CDR2 SQIVND (reference sequence). The trim removed 3 bases at V and 6 bases at J, leaving 2 bases unmatched. CDR3 length: 13 amino acids. The CDR3 is CASSMDRDDTQYF. The CDR3 DNA reads TGTGCCAGTAGTATGGACAGGGATGATACGCAGTATTTT.

With respect to this clone: A far larger clone is off by one base, so a read error is likely. This CDR3 is CGSNGPQYF. DNA for the CDR3: TGTGGCAGCAACGGTCCGCAGTATTTT. The chain recombines TRBV2 with TRBJ2-3; D ambiguous. The CDR3 totals 9 residues. Germline CDR1 is SNHLY and CDR2 is FYNNEI.

The genes are TRBV9 and TRBJ2-1; perhaps TRBD2 as D (6 bases). Germline CDR1 reads SGDLS; CDR2 reads YYNGEE. The CDR3 is made up of 15 amino acids. V gave up 4 bases and J gave up 12 bases, with 23 bases separating them. The CDR3 region is CASSTGMGLGVGQFF. The CDR3 DNA follows: TGTGCCAGCAGCACCGGAATGGGACTCGGCGTAGGGCAGTTCTTC.

A single count supports this clone. The chain links TRBV4-2 to TRBJ2-5; no reliable D call. V lost 4 bases, J lost 1 base, and 13 bases lay in between. Germline V CDR1 and CDR2: LGHNA, YNFKEQ. This CDR3 is built from 15 residues. The CDR3 loop reads CASSLTYTSQETQYF. In DNA, the CDR3 is TGTGCCAGCAGCCTCACCTATACGTCCCAAGAGACCCAGTACTTC.

This clone was counted between two and nine times. CDR3 in amino acids: CAWRHGELFF. CDR3 bases: TGTGCCTGGAGACACGGGGAGCTGTTTTTT. V is TRBV30 and J is TRBJ2-2, with unresolved D. V lost 3 bases and J 7 bases, leaving 3 bases between the germline ends. The CDR3 runs to 10 residues. Germline V gene lookup returns CDR1 GTSNPN and CDR2 SVGIG (reference sequence). Filled out from reference TRBV30 and TRBJ2-2, the complete variable domain reads SQTIHQWPATLVQPVGSPLSLECTVEGTSNPNLYWYRQAAGRGLQLLFYSVGIGQISSEVPQNLSASRPQDRQFILSSKKLLLSDSGFYLCAWRHGELFFGEGSRLTVL.

Written as DNA, the CDR3 is TGTGCCAGCAGCTCTACACTAGCGGGAGCCGAAGAGACCCAGTACTTC. Encoded protein: CASSSTLAGAEETQYF. The chain combines TRBV9 with TRBJ2-5, with 11 bases identical to TRBD2. J lost 3 bases, V lost 4 bases, and 8 bases had no gene match. The CDR3 consists of 16 residues. In germline, CDR1 is SGDLS, CDR2 YYNGEE.

V gene TRBV25-1 combines with J gene TRBJ1-1, with TRBD1 as a possible D gene (6 bases). V lost 3 bases and J lost 3, with 14 bases in between. This CDR3 spans 15 amino acids. Germline CDR1 reads MGHDK; CDR2 reads SYGVNS. The CDR3 reads CASSDMGGSDTEAFF. In DNA, the CDR3 is TGTGCCAGCAGTGACATGGGGGGCTCGGACACTGAAGCTTTCTTT.

This clone was seen at least ten times. This chain joins TRBV30 and TRBJ2-5; D is unclear. The end of the DNA fits TRBJ2-7 better, so the J call may be wrong. The CDR3 spans 12 residues. Germline-derived CDR1 and CDR2 are GTSNPN and SVGIG (reference sequence). The CDR3 bases are TGTGCCTGGGGTCGACACCTCTACGAGCAGTACTTC. It translates to CAWGRHLYEQYF.

The chain joins TRBV11-2 to TRBJ1-2; 9 bases map to TRBD1. Germline CDR1 is SGHAT and CDR2 is FQNNGV. The CDR3 is made up of 14 amino acids. The trim removed 5 bases at V and 5 bases at J, leaving 6 bases unmatched. In DNA, the CDR3 is TGTGCCAGCAGCGACCGGGACAGGGATTATGGCTACACCTTC. This codes for CASSDRDRDYGYTF.

As to this clone: Other DNA sequences in this specimen translate into the identical CDR3. The chain employs TRBV9 and TRBJ2-5, with D unclear. V was cut by 4 bases and J by 2 bases, with 18 bases left in between. The V gene's germline CDR1 is SGDLS and CDR2 YYNGEE. The CDR3 sequence is 16 residues long. The CDR3 DNA reads TGTGCCAGCAGCCCATGGCCCGGGCTAATGCAAGAGACCCAGTACTTC. Amino acids: CASSPWPGLMQETQYF.

The chain combines TRBV9 with TRBJ2-5; D gene unclear. The CDR3 is 15 amino acids. Germline-derived CDR1 and CDR2 are SGDLS and YYNGEE. Trimming took 0 bases from V and 5 from J, leaving 14 bases between them. The CDR3 sequence: CASSVGIGLRETQYF. CDR3 sequence (DNA): TGTGCCAGCAGCGTAGGTATAGGGCTCAGGGAGACCCAGTACTTC.

This clone was seen just once. A much larger clone lies a single base off, so this may be a read error. The J gene is TRBJ2-4, the V gene TRBV1; no DNA check was done on the table's D call, TRBD2. TRBV1 is reported as a pseudogene. This CDR3 spans 14 amino acids. CDR3: CTSSPRGLRNIQYF. CDR3 DNA sequence: TGCACCAGCAGCCCGAGAGGGTTAAGAAACATTCAGTACTTC.

On this clone itself: The final CDR3 position lacks the conserved phenylalanine or tryptophan, pointing to a likely read error. The DNA is left out, because the CDR3 cannot be placed on it with certainty; the CDR3 is given as TCRdb lists it. The chain employs TRBV13 and TRBJ1-2; the table calls TRBD1, which could not be checked here. The CDR3 is made up of 16 amino acids, end residues included. CDR1 PRHDT and CDR2 FYEKMQ come from the germline V gene (reference sequence). The CDR3 loop is CASSLGQGTGPRGFTV.

The V gene is TRBV28, the J gene TRBJ1-1; 10 nucleotides match TRBD1. Germline values: CDR1 MDHEN, CDR2 SYDVKM. The CDR3 has 15 amino acids. The J segment lost 2 bases and the V segment lost 5 bases, leaving 5 bases of the junction unmatched. As DNA, the CDR3 is TGTGCCAGCAGTCTGGGGGACAGGGGAAACACTGAAGCTTTCTTT. This encodes CASSLGDRGNTEAFF.

This clone was observed a handful of times. This sequence joins TRBV5-5 and TRBJ1-6, with TRBD1 identical over 8 bases. CDR1 is SGHKS and CDR2 is YYEKEE in the germline V gene (reference sequence). Trimming cost V 4 bases and J 8 bases; bases outside gene matches: 8. This CDR3 has 15 amino acids. CDR3 region: CASSPGQGADSPLHF. CDR3 bases: TGTGCCAGCAGCCCCGGGCAGGGGGCGGATTCACCCCTCCACTTT.

The chain uses TRBV19 and TRBJ1-1; D might be TRBD1 (5 bases). The germline V gene has CDR1 LNHDA and CDR2 SQIVND (reference sequence). Trimming left V 9 bases short and J 1 base short, with 15 bases between. The CDR3 is made up of 14 amino acids. CDR3 nucleotide sequence: TGTGCCAGCGCCACAGTTGGGGGGAACACTGAAGCTTTCTTT. Its protein product is CASATVGGNTEAFF. Full variable domain (rest looked up from reference TRBV19 and TRBJ1-1): DGGITQSPKYLFRKEGQNVTLSCEQNLNHDAMYWYRQDPGQGLRLIYYSQIVNDFQKGDIAEGYSVSREKKESFPLTVTSAQKNPTAFYLCASATVGGNTEAFFGQGTRLTVV.